The subject of this entry is one T cell receptor beta chain. The antigen it recognizes is unknown. It has no much larger one-base neighbor in the sample; base qualities were not kept. The data derive from a study of T cell responses to AZD1222 COVID-19 vaccine (dated by TCRdb to the early 2020s). Concerning the study at large: AZD1222 recipients whose second dose came at about 4 weeks and those whose second dose came at about 12 weeks were combined into one group, since spike-specific TCR depth and breadth did not differ between the two schedules. A total of 233 trial participants underwent TCR sequencing, of whom 207 had received two doses of AZD1222 and around 25 had received two doses of the MenACWY control vaccine. Trial participants were enrolled into age subgroups of 18-55, 56-69 and 70-plus years, which contained around 150, 28 and 57 TCR-sequenced participants, respectively.

What this sample's time point label stands for: baseline before first vaccination. The vaccinee samples were drawn from two UK trials, COV001 and COV002, one of which was a single-blind randomized controlled phase 2/3 trial testing AZD1222 (ChAdOx1 nCoV-19) in healthy adults. For TCRbeta chain sequencing, PBMC samples were collected from trial participants at day 0 and at day 28 after the second dose. Inclusive of the bounding cysteine and phenylalanine, the CDR3 is 18 residues long. Only the CDR3 DNA stays, 54 bases, in frame from base 1. In the germline V gene, CDR1 corresponds to LGHNA and CDR2 to YNFKEQ. The junction carries 16 bases between V and J, which are trimmed by 0 bases and 1 base respectively. The CDR3 regions of human TCRbeta chains were analyzed by immunosequencing. In the authors' own workflow: Repertoire TCRs were checked for matches against a reference library of SARS-CoV-2-specific TCRs that had been generated using the MIRA antigen-specificity platform. Breadth meant the fraction of unique TCRs that were SARS-CoV-2-associated, whereas depth meant the fraction of total T cells that were SARS-CoV-2-associated. Using the MIRA data, each spike-specific TCR was assigned both to the spike region to which the TCR was reactive and to a CD4 or CD8 class. Log10-transformed breadth and depth values were compared by one-way ANOVA with Sidak's multiple comparisons tests. The table comes from immuneACCESS by way of TCRdb, which keeps in-frame sequences with V and J called. Part of the clones is missing from these tables; in studies checked, under half for an unresolved V gene and the rest for unknown reasons. D and trimming come from the DNA, and the V and J calls and clone size come from that table. This sample gives 100,000 to 140,000 clones in total; about 90% of them show up just once. The ten top clones hold 6.6% of the sample.

What the study reported, not specific to this receptor: After two AZD1222 doses, spike-specific TCR breadth and depth were significantly higher than at day 0 and than in MenACWY recipients. Epitopes outside the regions mutated in the B.1.351 and B.1.1.7 variants were reportedly recognized by nearly half of the unique spike-specific TCRs. No day 14 peak-response samples were available, so repertoires were characterized only after the peak T cell response. The 56-69-year group was small, and its depth increase did not reach significance, likely because of low power. CD4 TCRs associated with the vaccine covered the entire spike protein, and the dominant responses were in regions 160-218 and 743-854. Participants were mostly white British and included more females than males, and it was suggested by the authors that clonal diversity may have been underestimated. Conclusions about previously exposed vaccinees were limited because only six AZD1222 recipients were SARS-CoV-2 seropositive at baseline.

The sequence is built from TRBV4-2 and TRBJ1-3; TRBD1 could be the D gene, as 6 bases match. This sequence originates from an adult in good health. The sequences come from peripheral blood, collected on day 0 of AZD1222 vaccination. CDR3 protein: CASSQDDLRRGSGNTIYF. The sequence in DNA is TGTGCCAGCAGCCAAGATGATCTTAGGAGGGGGTCTGGAAACACCATATATTTT.